This TCR beta chain is from a study of T-cell memory formation after mild COVID-19. Findings and caveats of the study: Several responding clones turned up in pre-infection memory, indicating that cross-reactive memory may have taken part. CD4+ contracting clones were mainly CM and EM; CD8+ ones, EMRA. Clones that shrank (day 15 to 85) were balanced CD4/CD8, whereas later expanders leaned CD4+.

5'RACE primed at constant segments yielded TCR alpha and TCR beta cDNA libraries bearing sample barcodes and UMIs. TCRdb re-called the 5' RACE reads through MiXCR, storing one row per CDR3 protein. The sample lists hundreds of thousands of distinct CDR3 sequences; about 20% were seen once. CDR3 length: 16 residues. V gave up 4 bases and J gave up 7 bases; unmatched junction bases: 5. Looked up from germline, CDR1 is MNHEY and CDR2 is SVGAGI. This clonotype showed up many times. The antigen is undetermined. The chain couples TRBV6-5 to TRBJ2-2, with 14 nucleotides matching TRBD2. The source material was PBMCs or a T cell subset sorted from them (not recorded which). The source is an adult woman who had mild COVID-19 (a few samples of this study predate the infection). Cell type and time point are not known. The CDR3: CASSSGTSGRIGELFF. The DNA of the CDR3 is TGTGCCAGCAGTTCTGGGACTAGCGGGAGAATCGGGGAGCTGTTTTTT.